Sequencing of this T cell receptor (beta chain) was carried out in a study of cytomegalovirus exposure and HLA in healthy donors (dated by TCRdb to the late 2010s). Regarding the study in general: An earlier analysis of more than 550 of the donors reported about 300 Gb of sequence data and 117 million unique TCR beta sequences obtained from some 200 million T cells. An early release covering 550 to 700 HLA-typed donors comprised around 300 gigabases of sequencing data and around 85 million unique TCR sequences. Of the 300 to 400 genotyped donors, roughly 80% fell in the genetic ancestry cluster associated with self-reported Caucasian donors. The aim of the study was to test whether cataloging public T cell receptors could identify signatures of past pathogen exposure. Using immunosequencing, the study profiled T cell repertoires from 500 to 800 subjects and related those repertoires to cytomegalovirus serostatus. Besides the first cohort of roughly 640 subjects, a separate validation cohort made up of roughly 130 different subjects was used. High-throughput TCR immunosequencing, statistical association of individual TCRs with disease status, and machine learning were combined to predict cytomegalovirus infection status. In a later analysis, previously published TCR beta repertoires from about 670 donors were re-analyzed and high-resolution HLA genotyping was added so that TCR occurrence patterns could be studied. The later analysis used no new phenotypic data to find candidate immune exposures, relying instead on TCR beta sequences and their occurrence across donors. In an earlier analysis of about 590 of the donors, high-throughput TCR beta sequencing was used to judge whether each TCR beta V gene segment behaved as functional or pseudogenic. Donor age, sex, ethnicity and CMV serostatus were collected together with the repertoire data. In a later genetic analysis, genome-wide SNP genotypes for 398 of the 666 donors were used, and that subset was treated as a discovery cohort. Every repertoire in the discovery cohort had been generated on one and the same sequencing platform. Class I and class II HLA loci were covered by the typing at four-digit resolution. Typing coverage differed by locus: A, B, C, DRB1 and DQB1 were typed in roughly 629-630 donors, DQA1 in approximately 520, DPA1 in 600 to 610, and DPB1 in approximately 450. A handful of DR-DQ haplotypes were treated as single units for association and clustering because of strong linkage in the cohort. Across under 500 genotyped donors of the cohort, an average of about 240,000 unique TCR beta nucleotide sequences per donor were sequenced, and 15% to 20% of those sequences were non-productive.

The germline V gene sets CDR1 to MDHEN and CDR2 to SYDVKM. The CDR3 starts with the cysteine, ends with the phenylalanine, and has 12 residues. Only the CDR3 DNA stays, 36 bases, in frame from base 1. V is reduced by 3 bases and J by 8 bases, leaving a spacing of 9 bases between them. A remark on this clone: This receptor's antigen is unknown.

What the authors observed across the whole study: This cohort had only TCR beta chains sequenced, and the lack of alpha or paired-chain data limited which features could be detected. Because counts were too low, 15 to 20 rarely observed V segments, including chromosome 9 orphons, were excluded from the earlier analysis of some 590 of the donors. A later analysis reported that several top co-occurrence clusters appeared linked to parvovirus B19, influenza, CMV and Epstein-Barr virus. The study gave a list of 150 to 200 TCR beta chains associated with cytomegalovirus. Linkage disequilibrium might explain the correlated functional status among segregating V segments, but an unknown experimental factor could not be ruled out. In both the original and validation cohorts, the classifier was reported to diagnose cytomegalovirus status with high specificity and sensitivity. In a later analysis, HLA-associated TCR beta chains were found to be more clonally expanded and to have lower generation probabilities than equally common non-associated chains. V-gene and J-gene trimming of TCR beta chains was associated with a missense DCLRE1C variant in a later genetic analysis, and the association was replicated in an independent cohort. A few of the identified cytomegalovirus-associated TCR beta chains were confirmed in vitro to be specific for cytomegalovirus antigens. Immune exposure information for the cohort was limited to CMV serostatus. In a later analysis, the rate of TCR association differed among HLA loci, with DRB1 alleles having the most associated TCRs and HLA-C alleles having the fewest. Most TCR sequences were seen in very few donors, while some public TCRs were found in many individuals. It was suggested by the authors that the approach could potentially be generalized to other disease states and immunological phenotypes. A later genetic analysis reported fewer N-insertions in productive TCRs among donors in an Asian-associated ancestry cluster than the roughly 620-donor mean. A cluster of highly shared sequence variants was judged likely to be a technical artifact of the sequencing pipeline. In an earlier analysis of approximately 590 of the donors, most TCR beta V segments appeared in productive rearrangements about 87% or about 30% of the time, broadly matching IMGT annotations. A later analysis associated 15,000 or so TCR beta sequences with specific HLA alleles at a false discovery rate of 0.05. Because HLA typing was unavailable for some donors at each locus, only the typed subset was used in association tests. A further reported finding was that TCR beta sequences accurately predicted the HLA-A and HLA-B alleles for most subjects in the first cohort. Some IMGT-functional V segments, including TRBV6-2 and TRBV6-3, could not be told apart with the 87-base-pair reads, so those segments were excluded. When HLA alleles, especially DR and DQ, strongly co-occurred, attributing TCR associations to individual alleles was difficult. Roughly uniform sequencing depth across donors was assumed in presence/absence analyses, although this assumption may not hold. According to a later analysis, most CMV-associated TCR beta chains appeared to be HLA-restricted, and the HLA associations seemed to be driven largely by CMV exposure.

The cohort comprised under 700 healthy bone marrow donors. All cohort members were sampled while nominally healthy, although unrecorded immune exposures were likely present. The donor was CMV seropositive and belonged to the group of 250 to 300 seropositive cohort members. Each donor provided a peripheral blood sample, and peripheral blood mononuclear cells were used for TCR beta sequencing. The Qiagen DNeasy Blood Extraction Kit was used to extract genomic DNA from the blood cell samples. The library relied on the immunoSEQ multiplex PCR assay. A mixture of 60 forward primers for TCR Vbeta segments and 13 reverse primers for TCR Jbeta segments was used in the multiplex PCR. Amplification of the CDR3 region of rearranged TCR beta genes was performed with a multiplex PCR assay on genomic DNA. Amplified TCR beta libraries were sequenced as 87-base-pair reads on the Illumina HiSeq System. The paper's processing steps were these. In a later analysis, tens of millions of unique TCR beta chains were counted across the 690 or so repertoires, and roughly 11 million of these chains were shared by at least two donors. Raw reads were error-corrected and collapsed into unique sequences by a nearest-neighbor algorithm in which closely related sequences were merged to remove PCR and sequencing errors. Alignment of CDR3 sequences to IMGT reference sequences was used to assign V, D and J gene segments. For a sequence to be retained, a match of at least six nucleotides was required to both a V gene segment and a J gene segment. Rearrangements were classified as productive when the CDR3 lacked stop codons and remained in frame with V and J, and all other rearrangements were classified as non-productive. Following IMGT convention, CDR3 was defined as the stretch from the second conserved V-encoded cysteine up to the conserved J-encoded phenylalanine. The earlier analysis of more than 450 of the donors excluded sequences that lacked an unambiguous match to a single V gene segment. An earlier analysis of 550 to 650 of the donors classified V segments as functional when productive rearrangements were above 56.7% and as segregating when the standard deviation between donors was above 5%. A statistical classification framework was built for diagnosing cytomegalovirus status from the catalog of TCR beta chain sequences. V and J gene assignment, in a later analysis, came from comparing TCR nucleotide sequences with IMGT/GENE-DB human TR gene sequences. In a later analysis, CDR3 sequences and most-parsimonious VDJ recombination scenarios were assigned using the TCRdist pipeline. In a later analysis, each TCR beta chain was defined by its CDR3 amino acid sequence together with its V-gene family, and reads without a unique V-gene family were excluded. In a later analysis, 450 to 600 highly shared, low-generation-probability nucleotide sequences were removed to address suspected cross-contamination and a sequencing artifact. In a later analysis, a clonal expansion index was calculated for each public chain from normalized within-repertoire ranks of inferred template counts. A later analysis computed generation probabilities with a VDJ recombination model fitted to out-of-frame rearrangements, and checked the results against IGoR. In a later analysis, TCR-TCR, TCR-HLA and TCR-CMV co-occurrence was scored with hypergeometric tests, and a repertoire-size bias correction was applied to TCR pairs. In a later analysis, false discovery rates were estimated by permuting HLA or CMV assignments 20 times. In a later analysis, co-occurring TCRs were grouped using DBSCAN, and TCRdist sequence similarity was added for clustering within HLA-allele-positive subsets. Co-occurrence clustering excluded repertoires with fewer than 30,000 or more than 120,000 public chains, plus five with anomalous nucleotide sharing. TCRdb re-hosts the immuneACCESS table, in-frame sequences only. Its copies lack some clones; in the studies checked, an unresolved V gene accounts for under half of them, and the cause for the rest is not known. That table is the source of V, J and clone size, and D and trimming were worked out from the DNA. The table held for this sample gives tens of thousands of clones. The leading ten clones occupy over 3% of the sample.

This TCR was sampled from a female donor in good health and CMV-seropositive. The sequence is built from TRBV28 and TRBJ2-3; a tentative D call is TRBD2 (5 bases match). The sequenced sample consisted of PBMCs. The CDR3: CASSLGSGTQYF. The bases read TGTGCCAGCAGTTTGGGAAGCGGTACGCAGTATTTT.